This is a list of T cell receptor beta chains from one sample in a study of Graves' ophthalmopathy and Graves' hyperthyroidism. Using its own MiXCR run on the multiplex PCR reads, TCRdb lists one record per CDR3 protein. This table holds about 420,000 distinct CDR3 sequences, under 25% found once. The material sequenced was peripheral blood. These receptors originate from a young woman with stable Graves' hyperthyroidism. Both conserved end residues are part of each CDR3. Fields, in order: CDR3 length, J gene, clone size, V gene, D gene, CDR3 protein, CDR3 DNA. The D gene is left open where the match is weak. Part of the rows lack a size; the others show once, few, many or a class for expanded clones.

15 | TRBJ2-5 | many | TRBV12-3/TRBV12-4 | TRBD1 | CASSLGQGEVETQYF | TGTGCCAGCAGTTTAGGACAGGGGGAGGTGGAGACCCAGTACTTC
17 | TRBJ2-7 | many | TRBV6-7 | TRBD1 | CASSYSSFGTAYYEQYF | TGTGCCAGCAGTTACTCGTCGTTCGGGACAGCGTACTACGAGCAGTACTTC
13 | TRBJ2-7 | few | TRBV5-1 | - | CASSWVQGYDQYF | TGCGCCAGCAGTTGGGTACAGGGCTACGATCAGTACTTC
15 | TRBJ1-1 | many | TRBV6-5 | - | CASRFRRDLNTEAFF | TGTGCCAGCAGGTTCCGACGGGATTTGAACACTGAAGCTTTCTTT
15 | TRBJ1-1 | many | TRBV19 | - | CASSTALVSNTEAFF | TGTGCCAGTAGTACGGCATTGGTTTCGAACACTGAAGCTTTCTTT
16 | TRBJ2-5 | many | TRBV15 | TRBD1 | CATNRSTGTGQETQYF | TGTGCCACCAACAGATCGACAGGGACCGGGCAAGAGACCCAGTACTTC
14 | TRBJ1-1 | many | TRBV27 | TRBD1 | CASSWTGKNTEAFF | TGTGCCAGCAGCTGGACAGGGAAGAACACTGAAGCTTTCTTT
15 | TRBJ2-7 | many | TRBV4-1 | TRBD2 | CASSRPGGRGGEQYF | TGCGCCAGCAGCCGGCCCGGGGGTCGGGGGGGCGAGCAGTACTTC
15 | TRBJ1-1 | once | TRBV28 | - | CASRGHFRENTEAFF | TGTGCCAGCAGGGGTCATTTTAGGGAGAACACTGAAGCTTTCTTT
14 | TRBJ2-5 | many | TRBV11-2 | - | CASSLIADQETQYF | TGTGCCAGCAGCTTAATAGCGGACCAAGAGACCCAGTACTTC
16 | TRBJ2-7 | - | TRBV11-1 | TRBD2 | CASSLSTGTTRYEQYF | TGTGCCAGCAGCTTAAGTACGGGGACTACCCGTTACGAGCAGTACTTC
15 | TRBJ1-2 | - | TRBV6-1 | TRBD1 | CASTEPGQGAYGYTF | TGTGCCAGCACCGAACCGGGACAGGGCGCCTATGGCTACACCTTC
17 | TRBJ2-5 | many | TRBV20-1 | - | CSATGSGGSELQETQYF | TGCAGTGCTACGGGGAGTGGTGGGTCTGAACTCCAAGAGACCCAGTACTTC
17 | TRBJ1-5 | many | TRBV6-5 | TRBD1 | CASIKKSPGQINQPQHF | TGTGCCAGCATCAAAAAATCACCGGGACAGATTAATCAGCCCCAGCATTTT
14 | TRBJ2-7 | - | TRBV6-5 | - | CASTLETGSYEQYF | TGTGCCAGCACTCTCGAGACAGGTTCCTACGAGCAGTACTTC
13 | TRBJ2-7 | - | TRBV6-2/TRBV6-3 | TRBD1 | CASSYSTGPEQYF | TGTGCCAGCAGTTATTCGACAGGGCCCGAGCAGTACTTC
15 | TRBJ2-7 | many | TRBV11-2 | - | CASSLGGGQPYEQYF | TGTGCCAGCAGCTTAGGGGGGGGACAGCCCTACGAGCAGTACTTC
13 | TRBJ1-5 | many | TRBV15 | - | CATRGSSNQPQHF | TGTGCCACCCGGGGTAGTAGCAATCAGCCCCAGCATTTT
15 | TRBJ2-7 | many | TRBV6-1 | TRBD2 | CASSEGGTRLNEQYF | TGTGCCAGCAGTGAAGGTGGGACTAGGTTGAACGAGCAGTACTTC
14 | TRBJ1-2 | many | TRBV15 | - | CATSSGRRPYGYTF | TGTGCCACCAGCAGCGGCAGGCGGCCATATGGCTACACCTTC
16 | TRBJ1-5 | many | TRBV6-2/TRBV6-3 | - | CASSPRTLYSNQPQHF | TGTGCCAGCAGTCCCAGGACACTATATAGCAATCAGCCCCAGCATTTT
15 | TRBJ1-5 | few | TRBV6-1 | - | CASSETSYSNQPQHF | TGTGCCAGCAGTGAAACCTCATATAGCAATCAGCCCCAGCATTTT
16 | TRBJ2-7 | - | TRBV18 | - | CASSPMPDSGSYEQYF | TGTGCCAGCTCACCCATGCCGGACTCAGGCTCCTACGAGCAGTACTTC
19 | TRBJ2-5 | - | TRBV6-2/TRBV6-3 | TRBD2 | CASSYPGTSGVWDQETQYF | TGTGCCAGCAGTTACCCGGGGACTAGCGGGGTTTGGGACCAAGAGACCCAGTACTTC
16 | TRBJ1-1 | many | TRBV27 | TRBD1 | CASSVPGQGRDTEAFF | TGTGCCAGCAGCGTCCCGGGACAGGGGCGGGACACTGAAGCTTTCTTT
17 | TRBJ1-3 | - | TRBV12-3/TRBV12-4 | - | CASSLAGTGLTGNTIYF | TGTGCCAGCAGTTTAGCGGGAACAGGGTTGACGGGAAACACCATATATTTT
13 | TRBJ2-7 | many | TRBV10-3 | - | CAISDSLAPGQYF | TGTGCCATCAGTGACAGCCTGGCCCCGGGGCAGTACTTC
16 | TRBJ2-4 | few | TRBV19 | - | CASTLTPERAKNIQYF | TGTGCCAGTACTCTAACTCCTGAGAGGGCCAAAAACATTCAGTACTTC
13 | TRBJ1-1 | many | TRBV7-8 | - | CASSPLENTEAFF | TGTGCCAGCAGCCCCCTGGAGAACACTGAAGCTTTCTTT
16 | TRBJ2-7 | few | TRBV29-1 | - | CSVEDPARGAPHEQYF | TGCAGCGTTGAAGATCCCGCCAGGGGAGCACCCCACGAGCAGTACTTC
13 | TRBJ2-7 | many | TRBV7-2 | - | CASSPRWGYEQYF | TGTGCCAGCAGCCCCCGGTGGGGGTACGAGCAGTACTTC
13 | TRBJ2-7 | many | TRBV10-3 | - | CAISPNGYYEQYF | TGTGCCATCAGTCCTAACGGCTATTACGAGCAGTACTTC
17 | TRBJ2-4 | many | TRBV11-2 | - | CASSLPDIGAVKNIQYF | TGTGCCAGCAGCTTACCAGACATTGGGGCAGTCAAAAACATTCAGTACTTC
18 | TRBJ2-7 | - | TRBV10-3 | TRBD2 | CAISESSLAGAASGEQYF | TGTGCCATCAGTGAGTCGAGCCTAGCGGGAGCCGCCTCAGGCGAGCAGTACTTC
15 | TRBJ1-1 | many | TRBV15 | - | CATSRDGERETEAFF | TGTGCCACCAGCAGAGATGGAGAAAGGGAGACTGAAGCTTTCTTT
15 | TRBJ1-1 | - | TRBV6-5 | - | CASSYPRGGRTEAFF | TGTGCCAGCAGTTATCCGAGAGGAGGTCGAACTGAAGCTTTCTTT
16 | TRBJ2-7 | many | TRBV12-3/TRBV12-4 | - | CASSPGAVVLSYEQYF | TGTGCCAGCAGTCCCGGGGCCGTCGTCCTCTCCTACGAGCAGTACTTC
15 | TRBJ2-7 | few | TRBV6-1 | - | CASFPSPGPPYEQYF | TGTGCCAGCTTCCCCTCCCCAGGGCCTCCCTACGAGCAGTACTTC
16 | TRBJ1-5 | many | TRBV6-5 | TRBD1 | CASSLLTGGGGQPQHF | TGTGCCAGCAGTCTACTGACAGGGGGCGGGGGACAGCCCCAGCATTTT
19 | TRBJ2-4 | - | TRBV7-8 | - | CASSLGSGWGLGSWSIKYF | -
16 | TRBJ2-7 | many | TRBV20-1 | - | CSARHDSPRRVSEQYF | TGCAGTGCTAGGCATGACAGCCCTCGCCGGGTCTCCGAGCAGTACTTC
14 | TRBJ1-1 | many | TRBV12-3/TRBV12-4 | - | CASSGPYKTTEAFF | TGTGCCAGCAGTGGGCCCTATAAGACGACTGAAGCTTTCTTT
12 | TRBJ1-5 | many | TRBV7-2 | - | CASSLAGQPQHF | TGTGCCAGCAGCTTAGCGGGTCAGCCCCAGCATTTT
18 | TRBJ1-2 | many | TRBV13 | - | CASSSYHPRWDESPYYTF | TGTGCCAGCAGCTCATACCACCCGCGATGGGACGAAAGCCCTTACTACACCTTC
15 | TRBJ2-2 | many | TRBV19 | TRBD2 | CASISSGRATGELFF | TGTGCCAGCATCTCTAGCGGGAGGGCCACCGGGGAGCTGTTTTTT
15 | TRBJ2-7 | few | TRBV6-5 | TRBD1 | CASSYDPGQPYEQYF | TGTGCCAGCAGTTACGATCCGGGACAGCCCTACGAGCAGTACTTC
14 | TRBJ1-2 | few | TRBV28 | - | CASSLRQQPRGYTF | TGTGCCAGCAGTTTACGGCAGCAACCACGGGGCTACACCTTC
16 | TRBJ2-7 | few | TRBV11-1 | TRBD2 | CASSLRLAGTPNEQYF | TGTGCCAGCAGCTTAAGACTAGCGGGAACCCCTAACGAGCAGTACTTC
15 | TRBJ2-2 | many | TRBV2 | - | CASSERQLGTGELFF | TGTGCCAGCAGTGAAAGGCAGCTGGGTACCGGGGAGCTGTTTTTT